A selection of T cell receptor beta chains follows, all from one sample in a study of T cell responses to AZD1222 COVID-19 vaccine. The method was immunoSEQ multiplex PCR; TCRdb's version includes in-frame clones alone and lacks a portion of them. Here the sample spans 100,000 to 150,000 clones, about nine tenths being singletons. Sequencing used peripheral blood, obtained on day 0 of AZD1222 vaccination. These receptors came from an adult in good health. Both conserved end residues are part of each CDR3. Each record gives: D gene, clone size, V gene, J gene, CDR3 protein, CDR3 DNA. D genes are given only for firm matches. The size entry is marked missing in some rows and otherwise reads once, few, many or a size class.

d_gene: TRBD1
abundance: NA
v_gene: TRBV7-9
j_gene: TRBJ2-5
CDR3aa: CASSLAGQGSTSRGETQYF
CDR3nt: TGTGCCAGCAGTCTCGCCGGACAGGGATCCACCTCGCGGGGAGAGACCCAGTACTTC

d_gene: NA
abundance: NA
v_gene: TRBV3-1/TRBV3-2
j_gene: TRBJ2-7
CDR3aa: CASSQDRGWSYEQYF
CDR3nt: TGTGCCAGCAGCCAAGATAGGGGTTGGTCCTACGAGCAGTACTTC

d_gene: NA
abundance: NA
v_gene: TRBV3-1/TRBV3-2
j_gene: TRBJ1-3
CDR3aa: CASSQMTVTGNTIYF
CDR3nt: TGTGCCAGCAGCCAGATGACAGTGACTGGAAACACCATATATTTT

d_gene: TRBD2
abundance: NA
v_gene: TRBV29-1
j_gene: TRBJ2-3
CDR3aa: CSDLAGGRDTQYF
CDR3nt: TGCAGCGACTTAGCGGGGGGGCGTGATACGCAGTATTTT

d_gene: TRBD2
abundance: NA
v_gene: TRBV7-9
j_gene: TRBJ2-2
CDR3aa: CASSSTTLAGGTNTGELFF
CDR3nt: TGTGCCAGCAGCTCCACCACACTAGCGGGGGGAACGAACACCGGGGAGCTGTTTTTT

d_gene: TRBD1
abundance: once
v_gene: TRBV5-4
j_gene: TRBJ1-2
CDR3aa: CASSPGGTEHYGYTF
CDR3nt: TGTGCCAGCAGCCCTGGTGGGACAGAGCACTATGGCTACACCTTC

d_gene: NA
abundance: NA
v_gene: TRBV18
j_gene: TRBJ1-1
CDR3aa: CASSPDQRNTEAFF
CDR3nt: TGTGCCAGCTCACCCGACCAACGGAACACTGAAGCTTTCTTT

d_gene: NA
abundance: NA
v_gene: TRBV12-5
j_gene: TRBJ2-5
CDR3aa: CASVDWGGGTQYF
CDR3nt: TGTGCTAGTGTCGATTGGGGGGGCGGGACCCAGTACTTC

d_gene: TRBD2
abundance: NA
v_gene: TRBV19
j_gene: TRBJ2-3
CDR3aa: CASSLGTSGGPRDTQYF
CDR3nt: TGTGCCAGTAGTCTTGGGACTAGCGGGGGCCCTAGGGATACGCAGTATTTT

d_gene: NA
abundance: NA
v_gene: TRBV7-2
j_gene: TRBJ1-2
CDR3aa: CASSPPLTNYGYTF
CDR3nt: TGTGCCAGCAGCCCACCACTTACTAACTATGGCTACACCTTC

d_gene: NA
abundance: NA
v_gene: TRBV5-4
j_gene: TRBJ1-2
CDR3aa: CASSFRANYGYTF
CDR3nt: TGTGCCAGCAGCTTTAGGGCCAACTATGGCTACACCTTC

d_gene: NA
abundance: NA
v_gene: TRBV7-9
j_gene: TRBJ2-2
CDR3aa: CATPPPSSGELFF
CDR3nt: TGTGCCACACCCCCCCCATCTTCCGGGGAGCTGTTTTTT

d_gene: NA
abundance: few
v_gene: TRBV4-2
j_gene: TRBJ1-2
CDR3aa: CASSLHRGETVGGYTF
CDR3nt: TGTGCCAGCAGCCTACACAGAGGAGAGACAGTAGGGGGCTACACCTTC

d_gene: NA
abundance: NA
v_gene: TRBV6-1
j_gene: TRBJ2-1
CDR3aa: CASSDPRSGNEQFF
CDR3nt: TGTGCCAGCAGTGACCCAAGGTCAGGGAATGAGCAGTTCTTC

d_gene: NA
abundance: NA
v_gene: TRBV6-5
j_gene: TRBJ1-2
CDR3aa: CASRGATYGYTF
CDR3nt: TGTGCCAGCAGGGGGGCCACTTATGGCTACACCTTC

d_gene: NA
abundance: NA
v_gene: TRBV4-2
j_gene: TRBJ1-4
CDR3aa: CASSLNSVTNEKLFF
CDR3nt: TGTGCCAGCAGCCTTAACAGTGTCACTAATGAAAAACTGTTTTTT

d_gene: NA
abundance: NA
v_gene: TRBV5-6
j_gene: TRBJ2-1
CDR3aa: CASSLGYVTEQFF
CDR3nt: TGTGCCAGCAGCTTGGGGTATGTTACTGAGCAGTTCTTC

d_gene: NA
abundance: NA
v_gene: TRBV29-1
j_gene: TRBJ2-5
CDR3aa: CSVRWETQYF
CDR3nt: TGCAGCGTCCGATGGGAGACCCAGTACTTC

d_gene: NA
abundance: NA
v_gene: TRBV7-9
j_gene: TRBJ1-4
CDR3aa: CASSLRTGGGSEKLFF
CDR3nt: TGTGCCAGCAGCTTGCGGACTGGAGGGGGGAGCGAAAAACTGTTTTTT

d_gene: NA
abundance: NA
v_gene: TRBV6-5
j_gene: TRBJ1-2
CDR3aa: CASSYYGRGHYGYTF
CDR3nt: TGTGCCAGCAGTTACTACGGAAGAGGGCACTATGGCTACACCTTC

d_gene: NA
abundance: once
v_gene: TRBV3-1/TRBV3-2
j_gene: TRBJ1-5
CDR3aa: CASSQGTGHGPQHF
CDR3nt: TGTGCCAGCAGCCAAGGGACGGGACACGGGCCCCAGCATTTT

d_gene: TRBD1
abundance: NA
v_gene: TRBV5-1
j_gene: TRBJ1-5
CDR3aa: CASSLDRESQPQHF
CDR3nt: TGCGCCAGCAGTCTGGACAGGGAGAGTCAGCCCCAGCATTTT

d_gene: NA
abundance: NA
v_gene: TRBV5-1
j_gene: TRBJ1-2
CDR3aa: CASSPYGDGYTF
CDR3nt: TGCGCCAGCAGCCCCTACGGGGATGGCTACACCTTC

d_gene: NA
abundance: many
v_gene: TRBV15
j_gene: TRBJ1-2
CDR3aa: CATSREVAGHFNYGYTF
CDR3nt: TGTGCCACCAGCAGAGAAGTTGCAGGGCATTTTAACTATGGCTACACCTTC

d_gene: NA
abundance: few
v_gene: TRBV28
j_gene: TRBJ2-3
CDR3aa: CASTTPDTQYF
CDR3nt: TGTGCCAGCACCACACCGGATACGCAGTATTTT

d_gene: NA
abundance: NA
v_gene: TRBV13
j_gene: TRBJ1-1
CDR3aa: CASGAGENTEAFF
CDR3nt: TGTGCCAGCGGGGCAGGAGAGAACACTGAAGCTTTCTTT

d_gene: NA
abundance: NA
v_gene: TRBV6-5
j_gene: TRBJ1-1
CDR3aa: CASNGWGGEAFF
CDR3nt: TGTGCCAGCAATGGTTGGGGAGGGGAAGCTTTCTTT

d_gene: NA
abundance: NA
v_gene: TRBV9
j_gene: TRBJ2-1
CDR3aa: CASSVVGESYNEQFF
CDR3nt: TGTGCCAGCAGCGTAGTCGGGGAATCCTACAATGAGCAGTTCTTC

d_gene: NA
abundance: NA
v_gene: TRBV28
j_gene: TRBJ1-2
CDR3aa: CASSAGFWSNYGYTF
CDR3nt: TGTGCCAGCAGTGCCGGGTTTTGGAGTAACTATGGCTACACCTTC

d_gene: NA
abundance: once
v_gene: TRBV2
j_gene: TRBJ1-1
CDR3aa: CASSEARWNKPDTEAFF
CDR3nt: TGTGCCAGCAGTGAAGCTCGCTGGAACAAACCCGACACTGAAGCTTTCTTT

d_gene: NA
abundance: NA
v_gene: TRBV19
j_gene: TRBJ1-2
CDR3aa: CASSKTQPGTPTPGYTF
CDR3nt: TGTGCCAGTAGTAAGACTCAACCCGGGACACCGACCCCGGGCTACACCTTC

d_gene: NA
abundance: NA
v_gene: TRBV20-1
j_gene: TRBJ2-7
CDR3aa: CSASSGRENEQYF
CDR3nt: TGCAGTGCTAGTTCAGGGCGAGAGAACGAGCAGTACTTC

d_gene: TRBD1
abundance: NA
v_gene: TRBV6-5
j_gene: TRBJ2-4
CDR3aa: CASSFQGDGQNIQYF
CDR3nt: TGTGCCAGCAGTTTCCAGGGGGATGGTCAAAACATTCAGTACTTC

d_gene: NA
abundance: NA
v_gene: TRBV7-2
j_gene: TRBJ1-5
CDR3aa: CASRRESNQPQHF
CDR3nt: TGTGCCAGCAGACGAGAATCCAATCAGCCCCAGCATTTT

d_gene: NA
abundance: NA
v_gene: TRBV21-1
j_gene: TRBJ1-6
CDR3aa: CASSKNVGHLNSPLHF
CDR3nt: TGTGCCAGCAGCAAGAACGTCGGACACCTTAATTCACCCCTCCACTTT

d_gene: NA
abundance: NA
v_gene: TRBV7-9
j_gene: TRBJ1-2
CDR3aa: CASSSVQGYTF
CDR3nt: TGTGCCAGCAGCTCGGTACAAGGCTACACCTTC

d_gene: TRBD1
abundance: NA
v_gene: TRBV27
j_gene: TRBJ2-2
CDR3aa: CASSTTGVDTGELFF
CDR3nt: TGTGCCAGCTCAACTACAGGGGTTGACACCGGGGAGCTGTTTTTT

d_gene: NA
abundance: NA
v_gene: TRBV7-8
j_gene: TRBJ2-5
CDR3aa: CASCPVSPRETQYF
CDR3nt: TGTGCCAGCTGCCCGGTTAGTCCTCGGGAGACCCAGTACTTC

d_gene: NA
abundance: NA
v_gene: TRBV11-1
j_gene: TRBJ1-4
CDR3aa: CASSLQGSATNEKLFF
CDR3nt: TGTGCCAGCAGCTTACAGGGGTCTGCAACTAATGAAAAACTGTTTTTT

d_gene: NA
abundance: NA
v_gene: TRBV27
j_gene: TRBJ2-7
CDR3aa: CASSLGGGYYEQYF
CDR3nt: TGTGCCAGCAGTTTAGGTGGGGGTTACTACGAGCAGTACTTC

d_gene: NA
abundance: NA
v_gene: TRBV9
j_gene: TRBJ1-1
CDR3aa: CASSVGGTGYGDTEAFF
CDR3nt: TGTGCCAGCAGCGTAGGGGGAACAGGCTATGGGGACACTGAAGCTTTCTTT

d_gene: NA
abundance: NA
v_gene: TRBV7-9
j_gene: TRBJ2-7
CDR3aa: CASSPRQGASYEQYF
CDR3nt: TGTGCCAGCAGCCCCAGGCAGGGTGCTTCCTACGAGCAGTACTTC

d_gene: TRBD2
abundance: NA
v_gene: TRBV4-1
j_gene: TRBJ2-7
CDR3aa: CASSQASGAYEQYF
CDR3nt: TGCGCCAGCAGCCAGGCGAGCGGGGCCTACGAGCAGTACTTC

d_gene: NA
abundance: NA
v_gene: TRBV18
j_gene: TRBJ1-2
CDR3aa: CASSPPTDYGYTF
CDR3nt: TGTGCCAGCTCACCGCCGACGGACTATGGCTACACCTTC

d_gene: NA
abundance: NA
v_gene: TRBV6-5
j_gene: TRBJ1-4
CDR3aa: CAIDRTGRDEKLFF
CDR3nt: TGTGCCATCGACCGAACAGGGAGGGATGAAAAACTGTTTTTT

d_gene: NA
abundance: NA
v_gene: TRBV12-5
j_gene: TRBJ2-7
CDR3aa: CASGFPAGPEQYF
CDR3nt: TGTGCTAGTGGTTTCCCCGCGGGACCGGAGCAGTACTTC

d_gene: TRBD1
abundance: NA
v_gene: TRBV20-1
j_gene: TRBJ1-2
CDR3aa: CSASEQGAVYGYTF
CDR3nt: TGCAGTGCTAGTGAACAGGGGGCGGTCTATGGCTACACCTTC

d_gene: NA
abundance: NA
v_gene: TRBV6-5
j_gene: TRBJ2-3
CDR3aa: CASRLGDTQYF
CDR3nt: TGTGCCAGCAGACTTGGGGATACGCAGTATTTT

d_gene: NA
abundance: NA
v_gene: TRBV9
j_gene: TRBJ2-6
CDR3aa: CASSVGGQGSGANVLTF
CDR3nt: TGTGCCAGCAGCGTAGGGGGGCAGGGTTCTGGGGCCAACGTCCTGACTTTC

d_gene: NA
abundance: NA
v_gene: TRBV10-3
j_gene: TRBJ1-5
CDR3aa: CAISESKGDRVHQPQHF
CDR3nt: TGTGCCATCAGTGAGTCGAAGGGCGACAGAGTCCATCAGCCCCAGCATTTT

d_gene: NA
abundance: NA
v_gene: TRBV6-6
j_gene: TRBJ1-5
CDR3aa: CASSKAGSGQPQHF
CDR3nt: TGTGCCAGCAGTAAAGCGGGGTCGGGTCAGCCCCAGCATTTT

d_gene: TRBD2
abundance: NA
v_gene: TRBV5-1
j_gene: TRBJ2-7
CDR3aa: CASSPGGHEQYF
CDR3nt: TGCGCCAGCAGCCCGGGGGGGCACGAGCAGTACTTC

d_gene: NA
abundance: NA
v_gene: TRBV20-1
j_gene: TRBJ1-1
CDR3aa: CSASRGGGTEAFF
CDR3nt: TGCAGTGCTAGTCGGGGAGGGGGCACTGAAGCTTTCTTT

d_gene: NA
abundance: NA
v_gene: TRBV6-2/TRBV6-3
j_gene: TRBJ2-1
CDR3aa: CASSYSSGGNQFF
CDR3nt: TGTGCCAGCAGTTACTCGAGTGGGGGCAACCAGTTCTTC

d_gene: TRBD1
abundance: NA
v_gene: TRBV2
j_gene: TRBJ1-1
CDR3aa: CASRRALQGVDTEAFF
CDR3nt: TGTGCCAGCAGAAGAGCCCTACAGGGGGTCGACACTGAAGCTTTCTTT

d_gene: NA
abundance: NA
v_gene: TRBV30
j_gene: TRBJ2-4
CDR3aa: CAWSEEGRSIQYF
CDR3nt: TGTGCCTGGAGTGAAGAGGGGCGGTCCATTCAGTACTTC

d_gene: TRBD2
abundance: NA
v_gene: TRBV7-8
j_gene: TRBJ2-5
CDR3aa: CASSSRGAGETQYF
CDR3nt: TGTGCCAGCAGCTCGCGGGGGGCGGGGGAGACCCAGTACTTC